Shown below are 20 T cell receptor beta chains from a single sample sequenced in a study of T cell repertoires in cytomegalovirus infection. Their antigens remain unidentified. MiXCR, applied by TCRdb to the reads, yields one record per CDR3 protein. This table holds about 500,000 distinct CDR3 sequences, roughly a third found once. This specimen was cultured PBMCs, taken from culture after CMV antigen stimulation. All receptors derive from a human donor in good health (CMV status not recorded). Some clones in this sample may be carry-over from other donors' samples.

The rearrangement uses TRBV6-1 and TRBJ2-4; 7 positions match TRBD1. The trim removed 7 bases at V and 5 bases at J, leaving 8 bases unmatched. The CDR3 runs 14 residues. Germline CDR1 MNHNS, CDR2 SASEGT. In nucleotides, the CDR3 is TGTGCCAGCAAAGCGACAGGGAGAGAAAACATTCAGTACTTC. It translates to CASKATGRENIQYF.

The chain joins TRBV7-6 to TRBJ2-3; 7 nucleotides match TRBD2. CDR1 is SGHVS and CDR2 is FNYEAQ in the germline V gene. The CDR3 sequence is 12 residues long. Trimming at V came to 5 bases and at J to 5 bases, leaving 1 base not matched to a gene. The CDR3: CASSRGGDTQYF. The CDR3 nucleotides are TGTGCCAGCAGCCGCGGGGGAGATACGCAGTATTTT.

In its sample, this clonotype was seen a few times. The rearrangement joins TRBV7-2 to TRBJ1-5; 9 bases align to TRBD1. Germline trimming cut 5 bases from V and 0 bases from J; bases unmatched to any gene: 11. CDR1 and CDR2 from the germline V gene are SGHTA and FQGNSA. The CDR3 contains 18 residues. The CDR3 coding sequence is TGTGCCAGCAGCCCGGGACAGGGAAGGGGGGATAGCAATCAGCCCCAGCATTTT. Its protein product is CASSPGQGRGDSNQPQHF.

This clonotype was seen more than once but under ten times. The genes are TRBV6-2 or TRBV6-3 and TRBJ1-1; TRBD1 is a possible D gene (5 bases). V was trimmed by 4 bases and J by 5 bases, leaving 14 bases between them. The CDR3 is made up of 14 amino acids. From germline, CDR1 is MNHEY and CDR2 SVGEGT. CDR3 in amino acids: CASSFPGAGTEAFF. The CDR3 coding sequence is TGTGCCAGCAGTTTCCCCGGGGCTGGGACTGAAGCTTTCTTT.

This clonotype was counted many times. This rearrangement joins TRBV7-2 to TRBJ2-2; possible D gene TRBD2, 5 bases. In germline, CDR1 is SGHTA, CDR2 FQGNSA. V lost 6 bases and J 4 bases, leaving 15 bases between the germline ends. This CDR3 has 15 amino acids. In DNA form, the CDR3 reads TGTGCCAGCAGGAGGGTCTCTGTATCCACCGGGGAGCTGTTTTTT. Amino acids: CASRRVSVSTGELFF. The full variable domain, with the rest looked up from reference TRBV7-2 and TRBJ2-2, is GAGVSQSPSNKVTEKGKDVELRCDPISGHTALYWYRQSLGQGLEFLIYFQGNSAPDKSGLPSDRFSAERTGGSVSTLTIQRTQQEDSAVYLCASRRVSVSTGELFFGEGSRLTVL.

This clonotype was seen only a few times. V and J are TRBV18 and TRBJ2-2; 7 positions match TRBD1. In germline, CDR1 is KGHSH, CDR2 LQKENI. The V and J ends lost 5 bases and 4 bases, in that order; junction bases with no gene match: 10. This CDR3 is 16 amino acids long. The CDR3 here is CASSSTGTVFTGELFF. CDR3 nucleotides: TGTGCCAGCTCATCAACCGGGACAGTGTTCACCGGGGAGCTGTTTTTT.

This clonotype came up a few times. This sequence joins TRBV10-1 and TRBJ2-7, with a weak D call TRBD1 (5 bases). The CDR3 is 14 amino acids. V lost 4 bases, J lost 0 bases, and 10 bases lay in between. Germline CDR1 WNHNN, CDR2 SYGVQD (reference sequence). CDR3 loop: CASSVPQGSYEQYV. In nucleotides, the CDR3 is TGCGCCAGCAGTGTTCCCCAGGGCTCCTACGAGCAGTACGTC.

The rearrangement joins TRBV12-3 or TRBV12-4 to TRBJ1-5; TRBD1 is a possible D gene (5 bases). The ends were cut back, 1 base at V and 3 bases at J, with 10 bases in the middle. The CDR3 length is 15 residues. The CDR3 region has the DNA TGTGCCAGCAGTTTAGGGGACGGCTTCAATCAGCCCCAGCATTTT. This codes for CASSLGDGFNQPQHF.

CDR3 DNA: TGCAGTGCTAGAAGGCCAGATCTGGGCGAGCAGTACTTC. Translated: CSARRPDLGEQYF. The rearrangement joins TRBV20-1 to TRBJ2-7; no clear D gene. V gave up 2 bases and J gave up 6 bases, with 14 bases separating them. There are 13 residues in the CDR3. The germline V gene encodes CDR1 DFQATT and CDR2 SNEGSKA (reference sequence).

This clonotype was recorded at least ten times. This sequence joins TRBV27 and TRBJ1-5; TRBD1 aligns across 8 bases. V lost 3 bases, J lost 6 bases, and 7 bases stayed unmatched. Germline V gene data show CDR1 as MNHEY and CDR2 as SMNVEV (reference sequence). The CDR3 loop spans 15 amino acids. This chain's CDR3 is CASSFIAGGIQPQHF. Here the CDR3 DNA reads TGTGCCAGCAGTTTTATTGCAGGGGGCATTCAGCCCCAGCATTTT.

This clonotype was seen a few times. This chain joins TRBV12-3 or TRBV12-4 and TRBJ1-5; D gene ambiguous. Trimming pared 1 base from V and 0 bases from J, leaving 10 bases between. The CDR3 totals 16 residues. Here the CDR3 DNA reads TGTGCCAGCAGTTTAGACAGCTACTCTAGCAATCAGCCCCAGCATTTT. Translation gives CASSLDSYSSNQPQHF.

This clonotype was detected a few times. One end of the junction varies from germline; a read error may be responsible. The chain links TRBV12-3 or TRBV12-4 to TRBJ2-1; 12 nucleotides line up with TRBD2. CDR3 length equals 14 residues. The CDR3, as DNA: TGTGCCAGCAGTTTACGACTAGCGGGAGCTGTTCGGAACTTC. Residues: CASSLRLAGAVRNF.

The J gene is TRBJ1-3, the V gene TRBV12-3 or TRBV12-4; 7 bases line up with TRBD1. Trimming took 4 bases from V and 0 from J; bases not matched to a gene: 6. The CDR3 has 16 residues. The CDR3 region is CASSSLTGPSGNTIYF. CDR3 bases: TGTGCCAGCAGTTCCCTGACAGGGCCCTCTGGAAACACCATATATTTT.

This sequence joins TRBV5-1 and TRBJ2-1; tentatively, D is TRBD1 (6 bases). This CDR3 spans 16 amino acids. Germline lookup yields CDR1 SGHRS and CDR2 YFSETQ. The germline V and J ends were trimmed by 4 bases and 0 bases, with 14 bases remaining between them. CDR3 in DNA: TGCGCCAGCAGCGAAGCCCCGGACAGCTCCTACAATGAGCAGTTCTTC. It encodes CASSEAPDSSYNEQFF.

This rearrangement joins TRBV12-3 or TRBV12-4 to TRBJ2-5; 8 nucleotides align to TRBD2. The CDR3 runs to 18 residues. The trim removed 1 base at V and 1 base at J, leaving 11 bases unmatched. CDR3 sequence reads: CASSLVASGWGAQETQYF. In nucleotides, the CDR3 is TGTGCCAGCAGTTTAGTGGCTAGCGGGTGGGGGGCCCAAGAGACCCAGTACTTC.

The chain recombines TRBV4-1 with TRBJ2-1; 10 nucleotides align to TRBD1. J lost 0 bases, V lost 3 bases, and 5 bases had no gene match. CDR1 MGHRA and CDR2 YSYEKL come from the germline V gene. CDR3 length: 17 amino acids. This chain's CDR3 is CASSHPGDRGSYNEQFF. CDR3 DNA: TGCGCCAGCAGCCACCCGGGGGACAGGGGCTCCTACAATGAGCAGTTCTTC.

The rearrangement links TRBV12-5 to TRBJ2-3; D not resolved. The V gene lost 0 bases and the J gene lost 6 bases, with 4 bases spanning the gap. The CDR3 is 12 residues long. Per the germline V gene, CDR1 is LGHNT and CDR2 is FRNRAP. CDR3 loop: CASGLVLDTQYF. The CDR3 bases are TGTGCTAGTGGTTTGGTACTTGATACGCAGTATTTT.

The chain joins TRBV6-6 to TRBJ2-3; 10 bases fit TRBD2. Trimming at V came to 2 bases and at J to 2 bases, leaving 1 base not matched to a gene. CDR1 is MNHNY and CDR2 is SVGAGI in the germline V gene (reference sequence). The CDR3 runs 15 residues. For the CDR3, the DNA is TGTGCCAGCAGTTACGGGACTAGCGACACAGATACGCAGTATTTT. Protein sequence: CASSYGTSDTDTQYF.

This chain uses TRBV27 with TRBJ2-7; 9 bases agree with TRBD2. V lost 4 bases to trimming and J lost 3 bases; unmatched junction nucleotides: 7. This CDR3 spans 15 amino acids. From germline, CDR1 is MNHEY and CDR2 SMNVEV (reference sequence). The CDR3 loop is CASSSPSLAGYEQYF. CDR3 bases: TGTGCCAGCAGTTCGCCCTCACTAGCGGGCTACGAGCAGTACTTC.

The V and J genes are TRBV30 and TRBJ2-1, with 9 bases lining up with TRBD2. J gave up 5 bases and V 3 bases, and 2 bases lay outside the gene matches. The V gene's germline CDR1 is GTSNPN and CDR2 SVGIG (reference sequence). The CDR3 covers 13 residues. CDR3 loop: CAWRPSGNNEQFF. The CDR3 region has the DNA TGTGCCTGGAGGCCTAGCGGGAACAATGAGCAGTTCTTC. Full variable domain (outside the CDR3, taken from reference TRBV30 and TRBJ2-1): SQTIHQWPATLVQPVGSPLSLECTVEGTSNPNLYWYRQAAGRGLQLLFYSVGIGQISSEVPQNLSASRPQDRQFILSSKKLLLSDSGFYLCAWRPSGNNEQFFGPGTRLTVL.